This T cell receptor (beta chain) was identified in a study of PD-1 blockade in mismatch repair-deficient tumors. Findings and limits, study-wide: Tumor-resident clones, often absent from pretreatment blood, expanded after pembrolizumab and then contracted.

PCR or immunohistochemistry showed mismatch repair deficiency in every enrolled patient. Three pembrolizumab responders had their TCRs sequenced. The CDR3 has 14 residues. CDR1 is MNHEY, CDR2 SVGAGI, per germline. V shed 7 bases, J shed 2 bases, and the junction held 8 bases outside the gene matches. TCRdb's table, derived via immunoSEQ multiplex PCR, lists solely in-frame clones and lacks some. This sample yields 39,000 or so clones, of which over 80% are seen a single time; around 1% belongs to the top ten. This clone appeared a few times. The antigen is undetermined. The sequences come from PBMCs, collected 38 weeks after starting pembrolizumab. The J gene is TRBJ2-7, the V gene TRBV6-5; 7 bases line up with TRBD2. The sequence derives from an adult with mismatch repair-deficient cancer. CDR3 DNA sequence: TGTGCCAGCAATAAGGGCGGGAGTACCTACGAGCAGTACTTC. Protein: CASNKGGSTYEQYF.